These 11 T cell receptor beta chains came from one sample sequenced in a study of shared clonotypes between healthy human individuals. TCRdb's copy holds only in-frame clones and misses some; the assay was immunoSEQ multiplex PCR. The table lists about 2.3 million clones, around 93% of them singletons. Sequencing was performed on naive CD4+ T cells from PBMCs. Indicated subset: CD45RA+ positively selected. The receptors derive from a young man in good health. Some clones in this sample may be carry-over from other donors' samples.

In regard to this clone: This may arise from a read error, as a much more abundant clone is one base away. The same CDR3 also results from other DNA sequences found in this sample. The V gene is TRBV11-3, the J gene TRBJ1-1, with a weak D call TRBD1 (5 bases). Per germline, CDR1 SGHNT and CDR2 YENEEA. V was pared by 1 base and J by 1 base, with 7 bases between. The CDR3 runs 14 residues. CDR3 DNA: TGTGCCAGCAGCTTAGGGGGGACGAACACTGAAGCTTTCTTT. It encodes CASSLGGTNTEAFF.

The genes are TRBV19 and TRBJ2-7, with 9 nucleotides matching TRBD2. V shed 7 bases, J shed 6 bases, and the junction held 16 bases outside the gene matches. Germline-derived CDR1 and CDR2 are LNHDA and SQIVND (reference sequence). CDR3 size: 16 residues. Here the CDR3 reads CASTSTVAGGPGEQYF. The CDR3 DNA reads as TGTGCCAGTACCTCGACGGTGGCGGGAGGGCCAGGCGAGCAGTACTTC.

V and J are TRBV6-5 and TRBJ1-5; the D is unclear. Germline V gene sequence: CDR1 MNHEY, CDR2 SVGAGI. V dropped 6 bases and J dropped 4 bases, with 13 bases sitting between them. The length of the CDR3 is 14 residues. The CDR3, as DNA: TGTGCCAGCAGCCTAGGCAGGCGTAATCAGCCCCAGCATTTT. This sequence encodes CASSLGRRNQPQHF.

The gene calls are TRBV11-2 and TRBJ2-1; D remains ambiguous. Germline-derived CDR1 and CDR2 are SGHAT and FQNNGV. The CDR3 loop spans 20 amino acids. The V and J ends lost 0 bases and 3 bases respectively, with 24 bases between them. This CDR3 is CASSLDYRQRPSAYYNEQFF. The CDR3 nucleotides are TGTGCCAGCAGCTTAGATTACCGCCAGAGACCTTCGGCTTACTACAATGAGCAGTTCTTC.

The chain is built from TRBV6-5 and TRBJ1-2; unclear D gene. CDR3 size: 13 residues. V was cut by 2 bases and J by 1 base, with 5 bases left in between. Germline CDR1 reads MNHEY; CDR2 reads SVGAGI. This CDR3 is CASSYANNYGYTF. The CDR3 DNA follows: TGTGCCAGCAGTTACGCCAATAACTATGGCTACACCTTC.

The V gene is TRBV2, the J gene TRBJ1-1; 8 bases fit TRBD1. The length of the CDR3 is 13 residues. J was trimmed by 4 bases and V by 6 bases; bases with no gene match: 4. Germline V lookup: CDR1 SNHLY, CDR2 FYNNEI. CDR3 DNA: TGTGCCAGCAGACGACAGGGGATCACTGAAGCTTTCTTT. Its translation: CASRRQGITEAFF.

In this sample, this clone turned up once. The chain joins TRBV28 to TRBJ2-5; 10 positions match TRBD2. Germline V gives CDR1 MDHEN, CDR2 SYDVKM. The CDR3 covers 16 residues. Unmatched junction bases numbered 7, after V lost 3 bases and J lost 3 bases. CDR3 residues: CASSFDLLAGEETQYF. DNA of the CDR3: TGTGCCAGCAGTTTCGACCTGCTAGCGGGAGAAGAGACCCAGTACTTC.

A remark on this clone: The junction shows a germline mismatch at one end, possibly a read error. This rearrangement joins TRBV10-3 to TRBJ2-2, with 7 bases fitting TRBD2. CDR3 length: 14 residues. Germline CDR1 and CDR2: ENHRY and SYGVKD. CDR3 sequence (DNA): TGTGCCATCCGAGGACTAGTGAACGCCGGGGAGCTGTTTTTT. Protein: CAIRGLVNAGELFF.

The J gene is TRBJ1-5, the V gene TRBV9; TRBD1 aligns across 9 bases. Germline values: CDR1 SGDLS, CDR2 YYNGEE. V dropped 3 bases and J dropped 7; count of bases not matched to a gene: 5. This CDR3 spans 14 amino acids. The CDR3 DNA sequence: TGTGCCAGCAGCGCCACAGGGGGCAGGCAGCCCCAGCATTTT. Protein: CASSATGGRQPQHF.

The chain recombines TRBV7-3 with TRBJ1-5; possibly TRBD1 for D (5 bases). The CDR3 is 13 amino acids. In germline, CDR1 is SGHTA, CDR2 FQGTGA. The ends were cut back, 2 bases at V and 7 bases at J, with 9 bases in the middle. The CDR3 here is CASSLGEGQPQHF. CDR3 DNA sequence: TGTGCCAGCAGCTTAGGTGAGGGGCAGCCCCAGCATTTT.

The J gene is TRBJ1-1, the V gene TRBV5-1, with D tentatively TRBD1 (6 bases). CDR1 and CDR2 (germline): SGHRS, YFSETQ. CDR3 length: 13 residues. Trimming took 7 bases from V and 5 from J, leaving 15 bases between them. The CDR3 nucleotides read TGCGCCAGCGCCGTCGGGGGGCTTACTGAAGCTTTCTTT. Translated, it gives CASAVGGLTEAFF.